This record covers a single T cell receptor (beta chain). TCRdb keeps only in-frame clones here, not all; method: immunoSEQ multiplex PCR. The sample holds about 250,000 clones, roughly 84% seen once. Participants spanned ages about 18 to 95 years and resided in roughly 22 US areas. The data belong to a study of blood T cell repertoires in COVID-19. Study information: Sources were T cells, B-cell-depleted T cells, or PBMCs; the material itself was cDNA or gDNA.

The germline CDR1 and CDR2 sequences are SGHTA and FQGNSA. This CDR3 contains 16 residues. V lost 5 bases to trimming and J lost 0 bases, with 16 bases between them. This receptor was taken from a man in his fifties or sixties who had recovered from COVID-19. Material for sequencing was PBMCs or T cells enriched from blood (not recorded which). The V call is TRBV7-2, the J call TRBJ1-1, with D tentatively TRBD1 (6 bases). Here the CDR3 DNA reads TGTGCCAGCAGCCCCACCCCGGACAGAATGAACACTGAAGCTTTCTTT. Translated, it gives CASSPTPDRMNTEAFF.